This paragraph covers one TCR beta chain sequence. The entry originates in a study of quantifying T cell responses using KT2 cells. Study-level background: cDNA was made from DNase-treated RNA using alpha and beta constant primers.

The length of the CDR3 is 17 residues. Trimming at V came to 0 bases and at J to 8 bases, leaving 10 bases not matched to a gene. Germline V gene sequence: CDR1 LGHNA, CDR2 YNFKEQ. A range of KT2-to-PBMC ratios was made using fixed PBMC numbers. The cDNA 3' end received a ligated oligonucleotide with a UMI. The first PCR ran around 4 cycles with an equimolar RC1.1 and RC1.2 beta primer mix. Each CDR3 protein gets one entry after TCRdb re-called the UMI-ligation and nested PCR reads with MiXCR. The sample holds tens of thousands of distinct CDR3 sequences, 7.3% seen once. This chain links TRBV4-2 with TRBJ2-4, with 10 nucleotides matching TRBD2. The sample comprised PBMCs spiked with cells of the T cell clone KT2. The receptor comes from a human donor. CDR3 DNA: TGTGCCAGCAGCCAAGACCCTAGCGGGAGTGTCCCGCACATTCAGTACTTC. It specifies CASSQDPSGSVPHIQYF.